Included here is one TCR beta chain sequence, with context. Only a few counts were recorded for this clone. The antigen this receptor binds is unknown. Base qualities were left out, and no much larger clone turns up one base away. The immunoSEQ Assay, a bias-controlled multiplex PCR, was used to amplify TCRbeta CDR3 regions from genomic DNA. Per the authors' processing: Within the assay, amplification of reference gene primers was used to estimate how many nucleated cells each sample contained. To quantify the absolute abundance of each unique TCRbeta CDR3 rearrangement, sequence reads were collapsed and filtered. For each sample, productive Simpson clonality was calculated as the square root of Simpson's diversity index across productive rearrangements. TCRdb retrieved this table from immuneACCESS and kept in-frame rearrangements only. Not all clones are present; in checked studies, unresolved V genes account for under half, and no reason is known for the remainder. V and J calls and clone size are given by that table; D and trimming were obtained from the DNA. The sample table records a few hundred thousand clones; around 87% of these occur just once. Under 2.5% of the sample comes from the top ten.

This record belongs to a study of blood T cell repertoires in COVID-19 (dated by TCRdb to the early 2020s). As for the study more broadly: Collaborator samples came from the United States, Italy and Spain and covered acute and convalescent phases of COVID-19. The prospective study material was composed of cDNA or gDNA derived from T cells, B-cell-depleted T cells, or PBMCs. The dataset comprised deeply sampled blood TCRbeta repertoires from subjects exposed to, actively infected with, or recovered from COVID-19. The repertoires were made available in a free public database intended to serve as a resource for research on the immune response to SARS-CoV-2. Samples came from the ongoing ImmuneRACE study (first 160 participants) plus 1,254 subjects from 6 global collaborators. Sample metadata almost always included a de-identified subject ID, COVID-19 status, age in years and sex. Where HLA class I and class II types were available, the types were taken from metadata supplied by the sample provider, not from assay-based typing.

Each collaborating institution followed its own protocols to collect whole blood in K2EDTA tubes. For TCRbeta analysis, collaborators shipped samples as frozen whole blood, isolated PBMCs, or DNA extracted from either of those sample types. The paper's findings and limits, for the study overall: The quantity of clinical and demographic metadata differed by source and by participant and was supplied without curation.

CDR1 and CDR2 are read off the germline V gene as MNHEY and SVGEGT. The CDR3 runs 18 residues from the cysteine to the phenylalanine. Solely the CDR3 DNA is kept, with 54 bases framed from the first base. V drops 5 bases and J drops 6 bases, leaving 25 bases in between. Recombination connected TRBV6-2 or TRBV6-3 to TRBJ2-2; TRBD2 could be the D gene, as 5 bases match. The source of this sequence is a woman in her 50s with acute or convalescent COVID-19. The sequencing sample was made of peripheral blood. The CDR3 sequence is CASSNWARGQMGAGELFF. The sequenced DNA: TGTGCCAGCAGTAACTGGGCCAGAGGGCAAATGGGCGCCGGGGAGCTGTTTTTT.